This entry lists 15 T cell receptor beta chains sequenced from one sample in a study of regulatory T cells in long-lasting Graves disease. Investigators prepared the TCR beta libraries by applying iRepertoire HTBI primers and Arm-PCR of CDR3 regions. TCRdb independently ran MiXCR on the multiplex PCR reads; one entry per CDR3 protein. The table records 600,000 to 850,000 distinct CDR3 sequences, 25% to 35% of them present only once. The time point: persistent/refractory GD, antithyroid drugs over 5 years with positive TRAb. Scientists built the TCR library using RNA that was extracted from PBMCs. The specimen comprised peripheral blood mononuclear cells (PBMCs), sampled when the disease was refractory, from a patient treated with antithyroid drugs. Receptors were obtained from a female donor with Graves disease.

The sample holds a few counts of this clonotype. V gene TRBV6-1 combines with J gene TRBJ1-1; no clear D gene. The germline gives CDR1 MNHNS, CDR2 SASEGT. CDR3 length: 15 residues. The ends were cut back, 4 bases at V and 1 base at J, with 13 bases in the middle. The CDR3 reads CASSAWRNGNTEAFF. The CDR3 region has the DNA TGTGCCAGCAGTGCTTGGCGGAACGGGAACACTGAAGCTTTCTTT.

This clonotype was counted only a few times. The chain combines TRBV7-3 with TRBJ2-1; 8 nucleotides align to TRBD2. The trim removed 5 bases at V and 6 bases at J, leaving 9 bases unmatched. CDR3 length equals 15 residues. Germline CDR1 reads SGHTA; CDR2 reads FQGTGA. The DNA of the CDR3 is TGTGCCAGCAGCCCCCGGAGCGGGGGACTCAATGAGCAGTTCTTC. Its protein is CASSPRSGGLNEQFF.

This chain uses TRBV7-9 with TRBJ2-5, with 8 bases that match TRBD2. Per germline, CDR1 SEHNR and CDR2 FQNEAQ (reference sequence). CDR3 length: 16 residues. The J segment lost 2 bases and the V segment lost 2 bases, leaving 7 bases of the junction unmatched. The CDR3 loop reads CASSLMASGLQETQYF. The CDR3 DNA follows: TGTGCCAGCAGCTTAATGGCTAGCGGGCTACAAGAGACCCAGTACTTC.

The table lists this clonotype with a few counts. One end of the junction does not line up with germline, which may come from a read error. The CDR3 spells CASSQEDSHEQYF. The CDR3 nucleotides are TGTGCCAGCAGCCAAGAGGACTCCCACGAGCAGTACTTC. This chain uses TRBV3-1 with TRBJ2-7; D perhaps matches TRBD2 (5 bases). Germline V gene data show CDR1 as LGHDT and CDR2 as YNNKEL (reference sequence). The CDR3 covers 13 residues.

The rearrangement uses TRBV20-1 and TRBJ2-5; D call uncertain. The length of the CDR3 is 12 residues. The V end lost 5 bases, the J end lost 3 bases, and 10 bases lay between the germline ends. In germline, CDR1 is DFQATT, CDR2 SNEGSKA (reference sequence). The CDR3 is CSALDLEETQYF. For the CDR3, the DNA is TGCAGTGCTCTGGACCTTGAAGAGACCCAGTACTTC.

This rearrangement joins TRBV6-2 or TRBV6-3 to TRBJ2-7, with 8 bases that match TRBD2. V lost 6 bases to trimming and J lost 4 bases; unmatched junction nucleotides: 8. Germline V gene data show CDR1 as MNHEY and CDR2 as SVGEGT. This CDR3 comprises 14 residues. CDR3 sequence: CASSRAGLVYEQYF. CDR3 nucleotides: TGTGCCAGCAGCCGAGCGGGACTAGTGTACGAGCAGTACTTC.

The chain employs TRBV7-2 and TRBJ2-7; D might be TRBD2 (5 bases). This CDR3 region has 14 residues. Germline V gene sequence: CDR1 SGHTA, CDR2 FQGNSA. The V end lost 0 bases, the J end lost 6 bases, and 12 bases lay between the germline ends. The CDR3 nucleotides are TGTGCCAGCAGCTTAGCTCCTAGCCCAGGCGAGCAGTACTTC. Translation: CASSLAPSPGEQYF.

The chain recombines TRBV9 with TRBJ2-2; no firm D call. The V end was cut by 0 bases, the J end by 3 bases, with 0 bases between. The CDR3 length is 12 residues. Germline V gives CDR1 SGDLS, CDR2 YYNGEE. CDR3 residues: CASSVDTGELFF. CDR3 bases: TGTGCCAGCAGCGTAGACACCGGGGAGCTGTTTTTT.

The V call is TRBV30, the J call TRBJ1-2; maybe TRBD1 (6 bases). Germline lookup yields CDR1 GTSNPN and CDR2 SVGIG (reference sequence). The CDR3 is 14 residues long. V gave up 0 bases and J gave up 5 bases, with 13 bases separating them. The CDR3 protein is CAWSVPGGLYGYTF. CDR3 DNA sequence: TGTGCCTGGAGTGTACCGGGGGGGCTTTATGGCTACACCTTC.

The CDR3 sequence: CSAPLGRDITF. DNA for the CDR3: TGCAGTGCCCCTCTTGGACGAGACATAACCTTC. This chain uses TRBV20-1 with TRBJ1-2; D is uncertain. This CDR3 comprises 11 residues. Trimming removed 6 bases at V and 14 bases at J, with 19 bases between. Germline assignment: CDR1 DFQATT and CDR2 SNEGSKA (reference sequence).

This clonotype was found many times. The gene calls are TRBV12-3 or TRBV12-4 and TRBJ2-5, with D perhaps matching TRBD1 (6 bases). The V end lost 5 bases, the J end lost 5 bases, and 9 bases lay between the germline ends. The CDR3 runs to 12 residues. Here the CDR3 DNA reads TGTGCCAGCAGTACGCAGGGGGAGACCCAGTACTTC. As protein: CASSTQGETQYF.

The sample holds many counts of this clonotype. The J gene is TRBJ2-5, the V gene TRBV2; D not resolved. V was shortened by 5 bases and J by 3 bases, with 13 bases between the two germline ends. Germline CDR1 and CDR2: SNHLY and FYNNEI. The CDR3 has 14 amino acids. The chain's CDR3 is CASSRSLSEETQYF. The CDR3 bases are TGTGCCAGCAGTCGGTCCTTAAGCGAAGAGACCCAGTACTTC.

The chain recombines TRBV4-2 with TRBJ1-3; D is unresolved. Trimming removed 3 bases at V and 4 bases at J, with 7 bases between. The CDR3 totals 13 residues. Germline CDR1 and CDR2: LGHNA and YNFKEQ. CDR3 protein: CASSQIQGNTIYF. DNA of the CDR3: TGTGCCAGCAGCCAGATCCAGGGAAACACCATATATTTT.

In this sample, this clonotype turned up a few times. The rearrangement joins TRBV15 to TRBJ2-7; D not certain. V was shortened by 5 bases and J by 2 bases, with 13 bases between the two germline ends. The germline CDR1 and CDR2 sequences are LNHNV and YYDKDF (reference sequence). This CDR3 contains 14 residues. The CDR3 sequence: CATSSHSLTYEQYF. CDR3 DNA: TGTGCCACCAGCTCTCACAGCCTCACCTACGAGCAGTACTTC.

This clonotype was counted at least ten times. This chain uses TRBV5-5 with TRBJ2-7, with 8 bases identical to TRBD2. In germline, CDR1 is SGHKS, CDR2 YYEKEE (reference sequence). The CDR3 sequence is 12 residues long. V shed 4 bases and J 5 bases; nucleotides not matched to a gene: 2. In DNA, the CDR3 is TGTGCCAGCAGCCCCGGGAGGGACGAGCAGTACTTC. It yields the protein CASSPGRDEQYF.